The clone carrying this T cell receptor (beta chain) appeared once. The antigen remains unidentified. This entry belongs to a study of OX40 agonist ivuxolimab in advanced cancers. About the study: Three patients got partial responses; one had hepatocellular carcinoma and two had cutaneous melanoma. Study-level results: Expanded clones tended on average to be more numerous among CD8+ T cells than CD4+.

The V gene's germline CDR1 is LNHDA and CDR2 SQIVND (reference sequence). There are 13 residues in the CDR3. Trimming shortened V by 3 bases and J by 5 bases, and 8 bases separated the two germline ends. Sequencing used immunoSEQ multiplex PCR; TCRdb keeps in-frame clones, though not all of them. The top ten clones hold about 25% of a sample with 30,000 or so clones, approximately 89% of them seen once. The rearrangement uses TRBV19 and TRBJ2-1; no clear D gene. Sample: CD4+ or CD8+ T cells sorted from blood, taken in a trial of the OX40 agonist ivuxolimab. The TCR was taken from an adult with an advanced solid tumor such as melanoma, head and neck, liver or kidney cancer. CDR3 sequence (DNA): TGTGCCAGTAGTATGTTTAGCAACAATGAGCAGTTCTTC. Its translation: CASSMFSNNEQFF.